Sequencing of this T cell receptor (beta chain) was carried out in a study of CD8+ T cells in alopecia areata. Across the whole study: Oral tofacitinib, 5 to 10 mg twice daily, was given in an open-label trial.

With regard to this clone: Its antigen is not identified.

The treatment: oral pan-JAK inhibitor, 5-10 mg twice daily. Obtained from alopecia areata patients were lesional scalp punch biopsies along with peripheral blood. V trimming: 6 bases; J trimming: 2 bases; junction bases outside the gene matches: 7. The CDR3 is made up of 15 amino acids. The V gene's germline CDR1 is MNHEY and CDR2 SMNVEV (reference sequence). Study-level results: Numerous expanded lesional clones remained in scalp and blood during tofacitinib. Scalp data also include sequences from resident alphabeta T cells of normal skin.

In each case, RNA was isolated and then reverse transcribed into cDNA as the sequencing template. Repertoires were generated with immunoSEQ multiplex PCR, while TCRdb's copy carries only in-frame clones and drops some. The repertoire includes 130,000 to 150,000 clones, 80% to 90% of them detected once, and 20% to 30% sits in the top ten. The TCR sequence derives from a human donor with alopecia areata. The sample in question was CD8+ T cells sorted from blood, obtained at week 4, from a patient treated with tofacitinib. This chain connects TRBV27 to TRBJ1-5, with 7 bases that match TRBD1. CDR3 sequence (DNA): TGTGCCAGCAGCCCAGGGGGTATGGGCAATCAGCCCCAGCATTTT. It translates to CASSPGGMGNQPQHF.